The T cell receptor (beta chain) under discussion was sequenced for a study of read filtering for tumor transcriptome and immune sequencing. For the study at large: Mean patient age was about 66 years, range roughly 47 to 90; 17 male, 12 to 15 female. Revised staging placed 8 or 9 patients in R-ISS I, some 17 in II, more than five in III. General study points: IR-seq captured clonotypes deeper and more reliably than RNA-seq. Dropping single-read clonotypes raised IR-seq and RNA-seq shared-clonotype correlation.

V lost 2 bases to trimming and J lost 2 bases, with 12 bases between them. The V gene's germline CDR1 is SGHVS and CDR2 FNYEAQ. The CDR3 totals 15 residues. Molecular barcoded adaptors covering alpha/delta and beta/gamma chains were used on roughly 400 ng RNA. TCRdb recomputed calls from the reads with MiXCR, one row per CDR3 protein. The sample lists roughly 130,000 distinct CDR3 sequences; over 10% were seen once. A note on this clonotype: Its antigen is not known.

This receptor was identified in a donor aged 40 or older with multiple myeloma. The genes are TRBV7-6 and TRBJ2-5, with D uncertain. The sample consisted of a population of CD138-negative cells sorted from bone marrow. CDR3 in amino acids: CASSLRGRGQETQYF. The CDR3 DNA reads as TGTGCCAGCAGCTTAAGAGGCCGTGGACAAGAGACCCAGTACTTC.